A selection of T cell receptor beta chains follows, all from one sample in a study of cytomegalovirus exposure and HLA in healthy donors. TCRdb's copy holds only in-frame clones and misses some; the assay was immunoSEQ multiplex PCR. The sample gives around 91,000 clones, about 68% of which show up once; about 2.5% is in the top ten. The sequencing sample was made of PBMCs. The receptors were gathered from a human donor in good health. CDR3s include the opening cysteine and the closing phenylalanine or tryptophan. The order of the fields is J gene, V gene, clone size, D gene, CDR3 DNA, CDR3 protein. D genes are given only for firm matches. The size entry is marked missing in some rows and otherwise reads once, few, many or a size class.

>TRBJ1-1|TRBV30|-|-
TGTGCCTGGAGTGTACGTCGGGTAATGAACACTGAAGCTTTCTTT
CAWSVRRVMNTEAFF
>TRBJ2-7|TRBV20-1|-|-
TGCAGCGCTGACAAAGGTTACGAGCAGTACTTC
CSADKGYEQYF
>TRBJ1-6|TRBV18|-|-
TGTGCCAGCTCCCCCGCCCCCCCGGATAATTCACCCCTCCACTTT
CASSPAPPDNSPLHF
>TRBJ1-2|TRBV18|-|-
TGTGCCAGCTCACTGGGCCAGGTAGACTATGGCTACACCTTC
CASSLGQVDYGYTF
>TRBJ1-3|TRBV2|-|-
TGTGCCAGCAGTACAGGGTTTGGAAACACCATATATTTT
CASSTGFGNTIYF
>TRBJ2-3|TRBV30|once|TRBD2
TGTGCCTGGAGTGCACTAGCGGGGGGGACAGATACGCAGTATTTT
CAWSALAGGTDTQYF
>TRBJ1-2|TRBV5-6|few|-
TGTGCCAGCAGCGCCGGGCTGAGGGGGAACTATGGCTACACCTTC
CASSAGLRGNYGYTF
>TRBJ1-6|TRBV7-9|-|-
TGTGCCAGCAGCTTAAGTAGCCAGAGGAATTCACCCCTCCACTTT
CASSLSSQRNSPLHF
>TRBJ1-4|TRBV25-1|few|-
TGTGCCAGCAGTGAAAGGGGTCGGGAAAAACTGTTTTTT
CASSERGREKLFF
>TRBJ1-1|TRBV19|-|-
TGTGCCAGTAGTCTAGGGGGGCCTCTCGAAGCTTTCTTT
CASSLGGPLEAFF
>TRBJ1-1|TRBV27|-|-
TGTGCCAGCAGTTTAAGGGGTAGCACTGAAGCTTTCTTT
CASSLRGSTEAFF
>TRBJ1-4|TRBV18|-|TRBD1
TGTGCCAGCTCACCAGGGACAGGGAGTGAAAAACTGTTTTTT
CASSPGTGSEKLFF
>TRBJ1-5|TRBV2|-|TRBD1
TGTGCCAGCAGTGAGGACAGGACCGGACAGCCCCAGCATTTT
CASSEDRTGQPQHF
>TRBJ2-7|TRBV5-4|-|TRBD2
TGTGCCAGCAGCCGACTAGCGGGGTTTAACGAGCAGTACTTC
CASSRLAGFNEQYF
>TRBJ1-1|TRBV19|-|TRBD1
TGTGCCAGTAGTATTCCCACAGGGGCAGGCACTGAAGCTTTCTTT
CASSIPTGAGTEAFF